Listed below are T cell receptor beta chains from one sample, sequenced in a study of T cell responses to AZD1222 COVID-19 vaccine. The method was immunoSEQ multiplex PCR; TCRdb's version includes in-frame clones alone and lacks a portion of them. The sample has 150,000 or so clones; roughly nine tenths are singletons. The sequenced sample was peripheral blood, obtained on day 0 of AZD1222 vaccination. Receptors were obtained from an adult in good health. Each CDR3 is given with its conserved first and last residue. D genes are given only for firm matches. Size is stated for part of the rows, as once, few or many counts, or as a class when the clone is expanded.

D gene,clone size,V gene,J gene,CDR3 DNA,CDR3 protein
.,.,TRBV3-1/TRBV3-2,TRBJ1-2,TGTGCCAGCAGCCTTCGGACAGAAATTTACTATGGCTACACCTTC,CASSLRTEIYYGYTF
.,.,TRBV11-2,TRBJ1-5,TGTGCCAGCAGCTTGAACTGGGCCGGGGATCAGCCCCAGCATTTT,CASSLNWAGDQPQHF
TRBD1,.,TRBV7-2,TRBJ2-7,TGTGCCAGCAGCTTAGCCGGGACAGGGTACGAGCAGTACTTC,CASSLAGTGYEQYF
.,.,TRBV6-6,TRBJ1-1,TGTGCCAGCGGCATGTTGGGATATGAGGCTTTCTTT,CASGMLGYEAFF
.,once,TRBV15,TRBJ1-5,TGTGCCACCAGCAGACCTACCCGGGACAAAGGGCGGGGTCAGCCCCAGCATTTT,CATSRPTRDKGRGQPQHF
.,.,TRBV7-2,TRBJ1-1,TGTGCCAGCAGCTTAGCTGCGGGAGGAACTGAAGCTTTCTTT,CASSLAAGGTEAFF
.,.,TRBV4-3,TRBJ1-1,TGCGCCAGCAGCCAAGAGGCTTTGAACACTGAAGCTTTCTTT,CASSQEALNTEAFF
.,.,TRBV6-5,TRBJ1-3,TGTGCCAGCACCCCGACCGGAGGAAACACCATATATTTT,CASTPTGGNTIYF
.,.,TRBV11-2,TRBJ2-3,TGTGCCAGCAGCTTAGGGGCCGGGAGCACAGATACGCAGTATTTT,CASSLGAGSTDTQYF
TRBD1,.,TRBV7-2,TRBJ2-3,TGTGCCAGCAGGCGGACAGGGTCAGATACGCAGTATTTT,CASRRTGSDTQYF
.,.,TRBV2,TRBJ1-1,TGTGCCAGCAGCTCGTACACTGAAGCTTTCTTT,CASSSYTEAFF
TRBD1,.,TRBV30,TRBJ2-4,TGTGCCTGGAGTACCATAGGGGGACAGTATCCATCCTCGGCCAAAAACATTCAGTACTTC,CAWSTIGGQYPSSAKNIQYF
.,.,TRBV28,TRBJ1-6,TGTGCCAGCAACGCCCCAGGCCTTAATTCACCCCTCCACTTT,CASNAPGLNSPLHF
.,.,TRBV6-5,TRBJ1-2,TGTGCCAGCACCGGACAGTCCTATGGCTACACCTTC,CASTGQSYGYTF
TRBD1,.,TRBV5-1,TRBJ2-2,TGCGCCAGCAGCTTGGGGACAGGGGGCATCGGGGAGCTGTTTTTT,CASSLGTGGIGELFF